The 3 T cell receptor beta chains below were found in one sample sequenced in a study of cytomegalovirus exposure and HLA in healthy donors. The PCR ran on 60 Vbeta and 13 Jbeta primers. TCRdb keeps only in-frame clones here, not all; method: immunoSEQ multiplex PCR. Of 130,000 or so clones in the sample, approximately 80% were seen once. Sequencing was performed on PBMCs. The source of these receptors is a woman between 18 and 29 years old in good health and CMV-seronegative.

The rearrangement links TRBV19 to TRBJ1-2; D may be TRBD1 (5 bases). V lost 5 bases and J 7 bases, leaving 11 bases between the germline ends. Germline V gene data show CDR1 as LNHDA and CDR2 as SQIVND (reference sequence). This CDR3 contains 12 residues. The CDR3 region has the DNA TGTGCCAGTAGTCTTCAGGGAGGTGGCTACACCTTC. Translation gives CASSLQGGGYTF.

V gene TRBV10-2 combines with J gene TRBJ2-5; a weak D match, TRBD1 (6 bases). V was cut by 6 bases and J by 3 bases, with 14 bases left in between. The CDR3 loop spans 14 amino acids. Germline CDR1 WSHSY, CDR2 SAAADI. The CDR3 bases are TGCGCCAGCAGGACCGGACAGTTAAAAGAGACCCAGTACTTC. Encoded protein: CASRTGQLKETQYF.

The table lists this clone with a few counts. J is TRBJ1-1 and V is TRBV5-1; TRBD1 matches at 7 bases. Germline V CDR1 and CDR2: SGHRS, YFSETQ. The V segment lost 4 bases and the J segment 1 base; nucleotides outside the gene matches: 7. The CDR3 extends over 15 amino acids. CDR3 sequence: CASSTGQDWNTEAFF. CDR3 sequence (DNA): TGCGCCAGCAGCACAGGACAGGATTGGAACACTGAAGCTTTCTTT.